This paragraph reports one T cell receptor beta chain. Trimming cost V 3 bases and J 0 bases; bases outside gene matches: 15. Germline CDR1 and CDR2: PRHDT and FYEKMQ (reference sequence). The CDR3 is made up of 20 amino acids. Produced via immunoSEQ multiplex PCR; TCRdb's table is partial and in-frame only. The data contain approximately 140,000 clones, 84% of them singletons. This entry belongs to a study of blood T cell repertoires in COVID-19. The sequenced material came from PBMCs or T cells enriched from blood (not recorded which). This chain connects TRBV13 to TRBJ2-1, with 9 nucleotides matching TRBD1. This sequence originates from a middle-aged man with acute COVID-19. The CDR3 DNA reads TGTGCCAGCAGCTTGGTAATGGGACAGGGACCCGATAGCTCCTACAATGAGCAGTTCTTC. Translating gives CASSLVMGQGPDSSYNEQFF. The full variable domain, in which reference TRBV13 and TRBJ2-1 provide the parts outside the CDR3, is AAGVIQSPRHLIKEKRETATLKCYPIPRHDTVYWYQQGPGQDPQFLISFYEKMQSDKGSIPDRFSAQQFSDYHSELNMSSLELGDSALYFCASSLVMGQGPDSSYNEQFFGPGTRLTVL.